This T cell receptor beta chain was identified during a study of cytotoxic CD8 clonotypes in ibrutinib-treated CLL. For the study at large: Response sampling came at median around 12 months of treatment, ranging 6 to 36 months. Study-wide findings and caveats: Treatment left the uncommon public clonotypes either contracted or stable in frequency.

Germline V gene lookup returns CDR1 MNHNS and CDR2 SASEGT. This CDR3 is built from 14 residues. Trimming stripped 1 base from V and 1 base from J, with 7 bases between. Sample share makes this clone medium-sized. Its target is unknown. The data were produced by immunoSEQ multiplex PCR, yet TCRdb's version contains in-frame clones alone and is incomplete. The sample lists about 40,000 clones, roughly three quarters occurring once. The rearrangement joins TRBV6-1 to TRBJ1-2; no clear D gene. This receptor was obtained from a human donor with chronic lymphocytic leukemia. The sequencing used PBMCs, collected at disease progression, from a patient treated with ibrutinib. CDR3 region: CASSEEEYNYGYTF. For the CDR3, the DNA is TGTGCCAGCAGTGAAGAGGAATATAACTATGGCTACACCTTC.